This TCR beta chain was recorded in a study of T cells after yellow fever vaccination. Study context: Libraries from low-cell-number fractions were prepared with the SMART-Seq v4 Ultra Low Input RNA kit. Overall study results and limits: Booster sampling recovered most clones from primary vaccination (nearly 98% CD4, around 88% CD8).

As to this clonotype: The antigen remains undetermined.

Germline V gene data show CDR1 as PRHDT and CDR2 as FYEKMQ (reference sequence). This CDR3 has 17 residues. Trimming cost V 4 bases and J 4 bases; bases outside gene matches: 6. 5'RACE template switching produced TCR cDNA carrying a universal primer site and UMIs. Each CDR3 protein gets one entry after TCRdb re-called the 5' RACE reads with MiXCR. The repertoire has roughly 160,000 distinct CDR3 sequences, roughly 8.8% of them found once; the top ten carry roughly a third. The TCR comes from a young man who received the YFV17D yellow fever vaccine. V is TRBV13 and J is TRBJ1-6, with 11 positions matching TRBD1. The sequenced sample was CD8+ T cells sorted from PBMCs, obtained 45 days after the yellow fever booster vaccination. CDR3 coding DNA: TGTGCCAGCAGCTCCTGGACAGGGGGCAAGTATAATTCACCCCTCCACTTT. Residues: CASSSWTGGKYNSPLHF.